The rows below give T cell receptor beta chains drawn from one sample of a study of Ad26.COV2.S vaccination and SARS-CoV-2 variants. Profiled with immunoSEQ multiplex PCR; TCRdb holds only in-frame clones, not every one. The table records about 680,000 clones, approximately 88% of them present only once. Sample: peripheral blood, taken in a trial of Ad26.COV2.S vaccine versus placebo. The receptor source for this set is a person between 18 and 65 years old who received the Ad26.COV2.S COVID-19 vaccine or a placebo. Each CDR3 is given with its conserved first and last residue. A D gene is named only where the DNA matches it firmly. Expanded clones get a size class; other rows say once, few or many, or leave the size out.

d_call,cdr3_length,j_call,v_call,clone_size,cdr3_nt,cdr3_aa
TRBD2,15,TRBJ2-3,TRBV5-4,NA,TGTGCCAGCAGTTTTGTTAGCGGGAGCACAGATACGCAGTATTTT,CASSFVSGSTDTQYF
NA,14,TRBJ2-7,TRBV13,NA,TGTGCCAGCAGCTTGCTCTTCGAGGAGCACGAGCAGTACTTC,CASSLLFEEHEQYF
TRBD1,14,TRBJ1-5,TRBV19,NA,TGTGCCAGTAGTCCCGACAGGGCGGAACAGCCCCAGCATTTT,CASSPDRAEQPQHF
NA,13,TRBJ2-3,TRBV11-3,NA,TGTGCCAGCAGCGGGCGCCGCACAGATACGCAGTATTTT,CASSGRRTDTQYF
NA,13,TRBJ2-1,TRBV11-2,once,TGTGCCAGCAGCTTAGATCCCGCCACAGGGCAGTTCTTC,CASSLDPATGQFF
TRBD1,14,TRBJ2-7,TRBV3-1/TRBV3-2,NA,TGTGCCAGCAGCCCCAGACAGGGTTTCTACGAGCAGTACTTC,CASSPRQGFYEQYF
TRBD1,15,TRBJ2-4,TRBV11-2,once,TGTGCCAGCAGCTTAGACTGGGACAGGGAAAACATTCAGTACTTC,CASSLDWDRENIQYF
TRBD2,14,TRBJ2-2,TRBV30,NA,TGTGCCTGGAGGACTAGCGGGGGCACCGGGGAGCTGTTTTTT,CAWRTSGGTGELFF
NA,15,TRBJ1-5,TRBV3-1/TRBV3-2,few,TGTGCCAGCAGCCAAGATGGAGGGGGCAATCAGCCCCAGCATTTT,CASSQDGGGNQPQHF
TRBD1,15,TRBJ2-7,TRBV19,NA,TGTGCCAGTAGTCTTGGGACAGGATCGTCCTACGAGCAGTACTTC,CASSLGTGSSYEQYF
NA,14,TRBJ2-7,TRBV9,NA,TGTGCCAGCAGCGTGGGGCCAGGGGACTACGAGCAGTACTTC,CASSVGPGDYEQYF
NA,14,TRBJ2-5,TRBV5-1,NA,TGCGCCAGCAGCTTGGCCAGGGAGAAAGAGACCCAGTACTTC,CASSLAREKETQYF
NA,14,TRBJ2-3,TRBV20-1,NA,TGCAGTGCTAGTCCCGGGCTCCGCACAGATACGCAGTATTTT,CSASPGLRTDTQYF
TRBD1,16,TRBJ1-2,TRBV19,NA,TGTGCCAGTAGTATCAGGGGGCTGGATCTAGGGCTTGGCTACACCTTC,CASSIRGLDLGLGYTF
NA,13,TRBJ2-3,TRBV14,NA,TGTGCCAGCAGCCAGTCAGGGGAAGATACGCAGTATTTT,CASSQSGEDTQYF
TRBD1,15,TRBJ1-1,TRBV25-1,NA,TGTGCCAGCAGCTACTCACTAACAGGGGACACTGAAGCTTTCTTT,CASSYSLTGDTEAFF
TRBD1,14,TRBJ2-7,TRBV5-1,NA,TGCGCCAGCAGCTTGGGGGACAGTCTGTACGAGCAGTACTTC,CASSLGDSLYEQYF
NA,17,TRBJ2-7,TRBV4-1,NA,TGCGCCAGCAGCCAACTACTCGGGGTACTCACACCCTACGAGCAGTACTTC,CASSQLLGVLTPYEQYF
NA,13,TRBJ1-4,TRBV9,NA,TGTGCCAGCAGCAGCGGGGCTAGTGAAAAACTGTTTTTT,CASSSGASEKLFF
NA,16,TRBJ1-6,TRBV19,NA,TGTGCCAGTACCCGGACAGCGAGCTCCTATAATTCACCCCTCCACTTT,CASTRTASSYNSPLHF
NA,12,TRBJ2-5,TRBV7-2,NA,TGTGCCAGCAGCTTAACCTCGGAGACCCAGTACTTC,CASSLTSETQYF
NA,11,TRBJ2-5,TRBV20-1,NA,TGCAGTGCTAGATCTGGCGAGACCCAGTACTTC,CSARSGETQYF
NA,15,TRBJ2-3,TRBV6-5,NA,TGTGCCAGCAGTTACTCGCTGGTATTGGCAGATACGCAGTATTTT,CASSYSLVLADTQYF
TRBD1,12,TRBJ2-5,TRBV30,once,TGTGCCCTGACAGGGGGAGGAGAGACCCAGTACTTC,CALTGGGETQYF
NA,11,TRBJ2-5,TRBV3-1/TRBV3-2,NA,TGTGCCAGCAGCCGGCGGGAGACCCAGTACTTC,CASSRRETQYF
NA,15,TRBJ1-3,TRBV7-8,NA,TGTGCCAGCAGCCCGACGTCCACTCCTGGAAACACCATATATTTT,CASSPTSTPGNTIYF
NA,16,TRBJ1-6,TRBV5-4,NA,TGTGCCAGCAGCTTGTCGGGCAGCAAGGGGTATTCACCCCTCCACTTT,CASSLSGSKGYSPLHF
TRBD2,16,TRBJ2-7,TRBV20-1,NA,TGCAGTGCTAGTGGGCTAGCGGGGGGCCGACCCTACGAGCAGTACTTC,CSASGLAGGRPYEQYF
NA,15,TRBJ1-6,TRBV6-5,NA,TGTGCCAGCAGTTTCGACAGATTCTATAATTCACCCCTCCACTTT,CASSFDRFYNSPLHF
NA,15,TRBJ2-1,TRBV3-1/TRBV3-2,NA,TGTGCCAGCAGCCAAGACCGGACAGTAACTTTCGAGCAGTTCTTC,CASSQDRTVTFEQFF
NA,14,TRBJ2-1,TRBV6-2/TRBV6-3,NA,TGTGCCAGCAGTTATGCCGGGACCACACACGAGCAGTTCTTC,CASSYAGTTHEQFF
NA,18,TRBJ2-6,TRBV19,NA,TGTGCCAGTAGTCTTTTTTATTTGTTCAACTCTGGGGCCAACGTCCTGACTTTC,CASSLFYLFNSGANVLTF
TRBD2,19,TRBJ2-5,TRBV7-6,NA,TGTGCCAGCAGCCTCCAATTAGACCTACTAGCGGGGGGGCTAGAGACCCAGTACTTC,CASSLQLDLLAGGLETQYF
NA,14,TRBJ1-6,TRBV7-2,NA,TGTGCCAGCAGCTTTGGGGTATCTAATTCACCCCTCCACTTT,CASSFGVSNSPLHF
TRBD1,13,TRBJ1-2,TRBV12-3/TRBV12-4,NA,TGTGCCAGCAGTCCCGGGACAGCCTATGGCTACACCTTC,CASSPGTAYGYTF
NA,14,TRBJ2-4,TRBV27,NA,TGTGCCAGCAGTCCCCTATTTGCCAAAAACATTCAGTACTTC,CASSPLFAKNIQYF
TRBD2,20,TRBJ2-3,TRBV13,NA,TGCGCCAGCAGCTTAGGGGGACTAGCGGGGGGAACCTACCCCACAGATACGCAGTATTTT,CASSLGGLAGGTYPTDTQYF
TRBD2,15,TRBJ2-5,TRBV4-2,NA,TGTGCCAGCAGCTCCCTAGCGGGAGACGGTCAGACCCAGTACTTC,CASSSLAGDGQTQYF
NA,15,TRBJ1-1,TRBV25-1,NA,TGTGCCAGCAGTGAGGGGATCGGGGGCGGCCGTGAAGCTTTCTTT,CASSEGIGGGREAFF
NA,14,TRBJ2-2,TRBV7-3,once,TGTGCCAGCAGTTCGACTAGGATAGCCGGGGAGCTGTTTTTT,CASSSTRIAGELFF
TRBD1,14,TRBJ1-2,TRBV3-1/TRBV3-2,NA,TGTGCCAGCAGCACCCGGACAGGGGGGAATGGCTACACCTTC,CASSTRTGGNGYTF
TRBD2,16,TRBJ2-5,TRBV6-2/TRBV6-3,NA,TGTGCCAGCAGTTATCTTGGGACTAGCGGGGCAAAGACCCAGTACTTC,CASSYLGTSGAKTQYF
NA,15,TRBJ2-1,TRBV11-2,NA,TGTGCCAGCAGCTCCAGTCCGGCCTACGTCTATGAGCAGTTCTTC,CASSSSPAYVYEQFF
TRBD2,13,TRBJ2-3,TRBV12-3/TRBV12-4,NA,TGTGCCAGCAGCGGACTAGCGGGATATACGCAGTATTTT,CASSGLAGYTQYF
NA,14,TRBJ1-6,TRBV6-5,NA,TGTGCCAGCAGTCCCCGGTCCTATAATTCACCCCTCCACTTT,CASSPRSYNSPLHF
NA,14,TRBJ2-7,TRBV5-1,once,TGCGCCAGCAGCCACGGGAACAGTGGCTACGAGCAGTACTTC,CASSHGNSGYEQYF
NA,16,TRBJ1-2,TRBV21-1,NA,TGTGCCAGCAGTCCTAAACCAGGGGCCTGTAACTATGGCTACACCTTC,CASSPKPGACNYGYTF